The sequence of this TCR beta chain was determined in a study of blood T cell repertoires in COVID-19. Whole-study context: The cDNA or gDNA used as material had been derived from T cells, B-cell-depleted T cells, or PBMCs.

Data came from immunoSEQ multiplex PCR; TCRdb stores just in-frame clones and leaves some out. The sample shows 41,000 or so clones, 70% to 90% of them seen only once. Germline loops: CDR1 SGHAT, CDR2 FQNNGV. V lost 1 base and J lost 6; bases outside the gene matches: 9. This CDR3 spans 15 amino acids. Sequenced sample: peripheral blood. The receptor comes from a man between 60 and 75 years old with acute or convalescent COVID-19. The chain combines TRBV11-2 with TRBJ2-7, with 7 bases aligning to TRBD1. The CDR3: CASSLGPLGQSEQYF. The CDR3 DNA is TGTGCCAGCAGCTTAGGGCCTCTGGGACAGTCCGAGCAGTACTTC.